This T cell receptor (beta chain) was recorded in a study of blood T cell repertoires in COVID-19. Study context: Sites in the United States, Italy and Spain provided acute and convalescent COVID-19 samples.

V lost 8 bases and J 4 bases, leaving 21 bases between the germline ends. Looked up from germline, CDR1 is MNHEY and CDR2 is SVGAGI. The CDR3 covers 15 residues. Sequencing used immunoSEQ multiplex PCR; TCRdb keeps in-frame clones, though not all of them. The data show about 200,000 clones, less than 85% seen once. The V call is TRBV6-5, the J call TRBJ2-7, with a weak D call TRBD1 (7 bases). This clonotype was sampled from a woman between 70 and 85 years old with acute or convalescent COVID-19. The sequenced sample consisted of peripheral blood. The chain's CDR3 is CASSSGDRRSYEQYF. CDR3 in DNA: TGTGCCAGCTCGTCGGGGGACAGACGCTCATACGAGCAGTACTTC.